Below, 2 T cell receptor beta chains from the same sample are listed, as sequenced in a study of shared clonotypes between healthy human individuals. Repertoires were generated with immunoSEQ multiplex PCR, while TCRdb's copy carries only in-frame clones and drops some. The sample holds a few million clones, roughly 93% seen once. The specimen was naive CD4+ T cells from PBMCs. The subset is: CD45RA+ positively selected. The receptors originated from a man in his late teens or twenties in good health. Some clones in this sample may be carry-over from other donors' samples.

The chain uses TRBV5-1 and TRBJ2-5; maybe TRBD1 (5 bases). The CDR3 is 13 amino acids. V gave up 5 bases and J gave up 2 bases, with 10 bases separating them. Germline CDR1 is SGHRS and CDR2 is YFSETQ. In nucleotides, the CDR3 is TGCGCCAGCAGAGGGGTCCTTCAAGAGACCCAGTACTTC. Translation: CASRGVLQETQYF.

As for this clone: The sample holds other DNA sequences that translate to the same CDR3. The J gene is TRBJ2-5, the V gene TRBV27; D gene unclear. The V and J ends lost 2 bases and 5 bases respectively, with 9 bases between them. Germline V gene sequence: CDR1 MNHEY, CDR2 SMNVEV (reference sequence). The CDR3 is 13 amino acids. This CDR3 is CASSLKWGETQYF. CDR3 bases: TGTGCCAGCAGTTTAAAGTGGGGTGAGACCCAGTACTTC.